These 4 T cell receptor beta chains share one sample of origin, sequenced in a study of blood T cells in healthy people across ages. Using a J-beta primer mix together with a sample-barcoded 5' primer, a second PCR was run for roughly 6 to 12 cycles. TCRdb redid the calling of the 5' RACE reads with MiXCR, one entry per CDR3 protein. The sample includes about 1.7 million distinct CDR3 sequences, under 30% of them seen just once. The sequencing input was blood. Receptors originate from a woman under 40 in good health.

In regard to this clonotype: One junction end disagrees with the germline gene, perhaps due to a read error. V and J are TRBV11-2 and TRBJ2-3; D possibly corresponds to TRBD2 (5 bases). From germline, CDR1 is SGHAT and CDR2 FQNNGV. The CDR3 runs 17 residues. The CDR3 loop reads CAGSSPPGSVGTDTQYF. CDR3 nucleotide sequence: TGTGCCGGCAGCTCCCCCCCGGGGTCCGTTGGCACAGATACGCAGTATTTT.

This clonotype appeared a few times. The V call is TRBV4-2, the J call TRBJ1-2; 7 bases map to TRBD1. Germline CDR1 reads LGHNA; CDR2 reads YNFKEQ. CDR3 length: 14 amino acids. V lost 5 bases and J lost 4; bases outside the gene matches: 7. The CDR3 nucleotides are TGTGCCAGCAGCACCCGACAGGGACTCTATGGCTACACCTTC. This codes for CASSTRQGLYGYTF.

V usage is TRBV7-9 and J usage is TRBJ2-1; TRBD2 matches 14 bases. The CDR3 has 16 amino acids. In germline, CDR1 is SEHNR, CDR2 FQNEAQ (reference sequence). Germline trimming cut 6 bases from V and 6 bases from J; bases unmatched to any gene: 7. The CDR3 DNA reads TGTGCCAGCAGACCGACTAGCGGGGGGGCCGGCAATGAGCAGTTCTTC. It yields the protein CASRPTSGGAGNEQFF.

The J gene is TRBJ2-5, the V gene TRBV5-1; no clear D gene. Looked up from germline, CDR1 is SGHRS and CDR2 is YFSETQ. CDR3 length equals 14 residues. Trimming removed 0 bases from V and 5 bases from J, with 11 bases in between. In DNA, the CDR3 is TGCGCCAGCAGCTTGGACAGATCTCTGGAGACCCAGTACTTC. This encodes CASSLDRSLETQYF.